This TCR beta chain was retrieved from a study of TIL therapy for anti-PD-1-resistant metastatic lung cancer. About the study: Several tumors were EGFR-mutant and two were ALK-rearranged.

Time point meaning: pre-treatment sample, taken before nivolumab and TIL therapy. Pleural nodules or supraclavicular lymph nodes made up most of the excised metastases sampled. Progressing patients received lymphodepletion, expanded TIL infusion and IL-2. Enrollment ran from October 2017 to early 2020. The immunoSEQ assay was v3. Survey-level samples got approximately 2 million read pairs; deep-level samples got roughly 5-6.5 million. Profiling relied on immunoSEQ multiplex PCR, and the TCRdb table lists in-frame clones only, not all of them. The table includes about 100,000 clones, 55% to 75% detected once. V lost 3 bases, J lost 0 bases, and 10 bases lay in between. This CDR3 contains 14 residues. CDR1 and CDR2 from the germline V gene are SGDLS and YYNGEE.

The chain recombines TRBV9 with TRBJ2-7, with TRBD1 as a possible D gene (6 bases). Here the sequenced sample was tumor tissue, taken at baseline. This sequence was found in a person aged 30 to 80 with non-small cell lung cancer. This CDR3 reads CASSEWDTSYEQYF. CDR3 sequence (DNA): TGTGCCAGCAGCGAGTGGGACACCTCCTACGAGCAGTACTTC. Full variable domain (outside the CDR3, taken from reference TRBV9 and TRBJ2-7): DSGVTQTPKHLITATGQRVTLRCSPRSGDLSVYWYQQSLDQGLQFLIQYYNGEERAKGNILERFSAQQFPDLHSELNLSSLELGDSALYFCASSEWDTSYEQYFGPGTRLTVT.